This T cell receptor (beta chain) was profiled in a study of blood T cell repertoires in COVID-19 (dated by TCRdb to between 2020 and 2021). With respect to the entire study: The collaborator samples originated in the United States, Italy and Spain and spanned the acute and convalescent phases of COVID-19. A de-identified subject ID, COVID-19 status, age in years and sex were almost always included in the sample metadata. The prospective study material was composed of cDNA or gDNA derived from T cells, B-cell-depleted T cells, or PBMCs. The repertoires were made available in a free public database intended to serve as a resource for research on the immune response to SARS-CoV-2. Deeply sampled blood TCRbeta repertoires from subjects exposed to, actively infected with, or recovered from COVID-19 were included in the dataset. Where available, HLA class I and class II types were obtained from metadata supplied by the sample provider rather than from assay-based typing. The samples were drawn from two sources: the first 160 participants of the ongoing ImmuneRACE study, and about 1,300 subjects contributed by 6 global collaborators. Summary of the overall study and its limitations: The amount of clinical and demographic metadata varied by source and participant and was provided uncurated.

Each collaborating institution followed its own protocols to collect whole blood in K2EDTA tubes. For TCRbeta analysis, collaborators shipped samples as frozen whole blood, isolated PBMCs, or DNA extracted from either of those sample types. TCRbeta CDR3 regions were amplified from genomic DNA by means of the immunoSEQ Assay, a bias-controlled multiplex PCR. Under the source paper's analysis protocol: The number of nucleated cells in each sample was estimated from the amplification of reference gene primers within the assay. To quantify the absolute abundance of each unique TCRbeta CDR3 rearrangement, sequence reads were collapsed and filtered. For each sample, productive Simpson clonality was calculated by taking the square root of Simpson's diversity index across productive rearrangements. As stored in TCRdb, this immuneACCESS dataset retains in-frame rearrangements with V and J assigned. A fraction of the clones does not appear; measured against another copy, unresolved V genes explain less than half of the discrepancy, and the remainder lacks a known reason. That table gives V, J and clone size, and the DNA gave D and trimming. Present in this sample are roughly 100,000 clones, roughly 84% of which were seen just once. The top ten hold 2% to 2.5% of the sample.

Notes on this clone: The antigen this receptor binds is unknown. Per-base quality was not reported, and no clone a single base away is much larger than it.

V drops 1 base and J drops 6 bases, leaving 13 bases in between. The CDR3 measures 15 amino acids from cysteine to phenylalanine. Solely the CDR3 DNA is kept, with 45 bases framed from the first base. Per the germline V gene, MNHNS is the CDR1 and SASEGT is the CDR2. This TCR derives from a human donor in a cohort sampled during active COVID-19. The source material was peripheral blood. The rearrangement joined TRBV6-1 to TRBJ1-5; TRBD1 is a possible D gene, resting on 5 matching bases. The CDR3 reads as follows: CASSEGGARGQPQHF. In nucleotide form, the sequence is TGTGCCAGCAGTGAAGGCGGGGCGCGAGGTCAGCCCCAGCATTTT.